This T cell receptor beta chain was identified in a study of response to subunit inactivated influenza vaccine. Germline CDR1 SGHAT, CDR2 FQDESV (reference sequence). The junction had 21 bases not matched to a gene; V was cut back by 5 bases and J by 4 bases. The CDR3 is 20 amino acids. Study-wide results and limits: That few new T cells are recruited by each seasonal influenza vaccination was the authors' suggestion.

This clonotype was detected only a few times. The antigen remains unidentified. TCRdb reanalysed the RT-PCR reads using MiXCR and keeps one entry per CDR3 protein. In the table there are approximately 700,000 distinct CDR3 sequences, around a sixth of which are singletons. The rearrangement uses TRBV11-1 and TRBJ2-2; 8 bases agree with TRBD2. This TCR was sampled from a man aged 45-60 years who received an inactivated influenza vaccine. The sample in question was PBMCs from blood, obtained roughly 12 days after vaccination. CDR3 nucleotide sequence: TGTGCCAGCAGCAAGCGGGGGCGGCAACTTTCCGGATATCGCACCGGGGAGCTGTTTTTT. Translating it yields CASSKRGRQLSGYRTGELFF.